This T cell receptor (beta chain) derives from a study of T cells after yellow fever vaccination. Study details: Fractions of limited cellularity were prepared by means of SMART-Seq v4 Ultra Low Input. Broader study findings: The secondary response peaked faster, at day 5 versus 15, but was weaker. Reappearance after the booster was observed for most primary-vaccination clones (roughly 97% CD4, about 86% CD8).

Germline loops: CDR1 SQVTM, CDR2 ANQGSEA. V lost 6 bases and J 1 base, leaving 12 bases between the germline ends. The CDR3 is made up of 13 amino acids. TCRdb itself ran the 5' RACE reads through MiXCR, one entry per CDR3 protein. The sample includes 450,000 to 600,000 distinct CDR3 sequences, roughly 13% seen only once; the top ten take about 14%. With respect to this clonotype: Its antigen is unknown.

Material: PBMCs, obtained on the day of the yellow fever booster vaccination. This clonotype originated in a man younger than 40 who received the YFV17D yellow fever vaccine. V is TRBV29-1 and J is TRBJ1-2, with unresolved D. The CDR3 nucleotides read TGCAGCGTCAAACCCACAGATAACTATGGCTACACCTTC. Residues: CSVKPTDNYGYTF.